This is a list of T cell receptor beta chains from one sample in a study of early T cells in non-severe SARS-CoV-2 infection. TCRdb called the 5' RACE reads again in MiXCR, with one record for every CDR3 protein. The sample lists approximately 97,000 distinct CDR3 sequences, 10% to 15% occurring once. The source material was whole blood. Receptors were obtained from an adult who was a healthcare worker with PCR-confirmed SARS-CoV-2 infection or an uninfected control (not recorded which). CDR3s include the opening cysteine and the closing phenylalanine or tryptophan. Each record gives: V gene, clone size, D gene, J gene, CDR3 DNA, CDR3 protein. D genes are given only for firm matches. The size entry is marked missing in some rows and otherwise reads once, few, many or a size class.

v_call: TRBV29-1
clone_size: few
d_call: TRBD2
j_call: TRBJ2-7
cdr3_nt: TGCAGCGTTGAGTGGGACTACAGAGGGCAGTACTTC
cdr3_aa: CSVEWDYRGQYF

v_call: TRBV28
clone_size: few
d_call: NA
j_call: TRBJ2-1
cdr3_nt: TGTGCCAGCAGCCCCTTGAGGCGTGAGCAGTTCTTC
cdr3_aa: CASSPLRREQFF

v_call: TRBV21-1
clone_size: NA
d_call: NA
j_call: TRBJ1-5
cdr3_nt: TGTGCCAACTTGTCGCATCTCAATCAGCCCCAGCATTTT
cdr3_aa: CANLSHLNQPQHF

v_call: TRBV6-1
clone_size: many
d_call: TRBD1
j_call: TRBJ1-1
cdr3_nt: TGTGCCAGCACTGAGGGACAGGGGGTGCGTAGCTTT
cdr3_aa: CASTEGQGVRSF

v_call: TRBV7-9
clone_size: many
d_call: NA
j_call: TRBJ2-2
cdr3_nt: TGTGCCAGCAGGATCGTCGGGGAGCTGTTTTTT
cdr3_aa: CASRIVGELFF

v_call: TRBV30
clone_size: few
d_call: NA
j_call: TRBJ1-5
cdr3_nt: TGTGCCTGGAGCGCCACTGCAAATCAGCCCCAGCATTTT
cdr3_aa: CAWSATANQPQHF

v_call: TRBV7-2
clone_size: NA
d_call: TRBD1
j_call: TRBJ1-3
cdr3_nt: TGTGCCAGCAGCGCCCCGACAGGGTCCTCTGGAAACACCATATATTTT
cdr3_aa: CASSAPTGSSGNTIYF

v_call: TRBV7-9
clone_size: NA
d_call: TRBD2
j_call: TRBJ2-7
cdr3_nt: TGTGCCAGCAGCCCGGGACTAGTTCGGTGGGAGCAGTACTTC
cdr3_aa: CASSPGLVRWEQYF

v_call: TRBV6-5
clone_size: many
d_call: NA
j_call: TRBJ1-1
cdr3_nt: TGTGCCAGCAGTTACTCGAGGGGACCTGAAGCTTTCTTT
cdr3_aa: CASSYSRGPEAFF

v_call: TRBV12-3/TRBV12-4
clone_size: few
d_call: TRBD2
j_call: TRBJ2-5
cdr3_nt: TGTGCCAGCAGCCCCGGGGCTAGCGGGAGGGTACAAGAGACCCAGTACTTC
cdr3_aa: CASSPGASGRVQETQYF

v_call: TRBV4-1
clone_size: many
d_call: NA
j_call: TRBJ2-7
cdr3_nt: TGCGCCAGCAGCCAAGTATCGGGACACCTATACGAGCAGTACTTC
cdr3_aa: CASSQVSGHLYEQYF

v_call: TRBV7-9
clone_size: NA
d_call: TRBD1
j_call: TRBJ2-7
cdr3_nt: TGTGCCAGCAGCCCCACAGGGGACGAGCAGTACTTC
cdr3_aa: CASSPTGDEQYF

v_call: TRBV27
clone_size: many
d_call: NA
j_call: TRBJ1-2
cdr3_nt: TGTGCCAGCACCATGACAGTGAAAGCTAACTATGGCTACACCTTC
cdr3_aa: CASTMTVKANYGYTF

v_call: TRBV10-3
clone_size: few
d_call: NA
j_call: TRBJ1-5
cdr3_nt: TGTGCCATCAGTGCGGGGCAGCCTCAGCCCCAGCATTTT
cdr3_aa: CAISAGQPQPQHF

v_call: TRBV7-2
clone_size: few
d_call: NA
j_call: TRBJ1-5
cdr3_nt: TGTGCCAGCAGCTTAGGACCTAATCAGCCCCAGCATTTT
cdr3_aa: CASSLGPNQPQHF

v_call: TRBV7-2
clone_size: NA
d_call: NA
j_call: TRBJ2-2
cdr3_nt: TGTGCCAGCAGCCCAATCCTGGTCAATGGGGAGCTGTTTTTT
cdr3_aa: CASSPILVNGELFF

v_call: TRBV12-3/TRBV12-4
clone_size: NA
d_call: TRBD2
j_call: TRBJ2-7
cdr3_nt: TGTGCCAGCAGCCCCGGGACTAGCTACTACGAGCAGTACTTC
cdr3_aa: CASSPGTSYYEQYF

v_call: TRBV21-1
clone_size: NA
d_call: NA
j_call: TRBJ2-5
cdr3_nt: TGTGCCAGCAGTTTCGGACCCACTCGGGAGACCCAGTACTTC
cdr3_aa: CASSFGPTRETQYF

v_call: TRBV15
clone_size: many
d_call: NA
j_call: TRBJ1-1
cdr3_nt: TGTGCCACCAGCAGAGCTGGGGGCGCGAACACTGAAGCTTTCTTT
cdr3_aa: CATSRAGGANTEAFF

v_call: TRBV20-1
clone_size: many
d_call: NA
j_call: TRBJ2-3
cdr3_nt: TGCAGTGCTAGAGCGGCAGCCGATACGCAGTATTTT
cdr3_aa: CSARAAADTQYF

v_call: TRBV14
clone_size: NA
d_call: NA
j_call: TRBJ2-4
cdr3_nt: TGTGCCAGCAGCCAAGGGACCTTAGCCAAAAACATTCAGTACTTC
cdr3_aa: CASSQGTLAKNIQYF

v_call: TRBV28
clone_size: many
d_call: TRBD1
j_call: TRBJ2-7
cdr3_nt: TGTGCCAGCAGTTTTTCATTTGACAGGGACGAGCAGTACTTC
cdr3_aa: CASSFSFDRDEQYF

v_call: TRBV28
clone_size: NA
d_call: TRBD2
j_call: TRBJ2-7
cdr3_nt: TGTGCCAGCAGGCCAGCGGGAGGGTCCTACGAGCAGTACTTC
cdr3_aa: CASRPAGGSYEQYF

v_call: TRBV6-6
clone_size: many
d_call: TRBD2
j_call: TRBJ2-2
cdr3_nt: TGTGCCAGCAGTTACGGACTAGCGAGCACCGGGGAGCTGTTTTTT
cdr3_aa: CASSYGLASTGELFF

v_call: TRBV2
clone_size: few
d_call: TRBD2
j_call: TRBJ2-3
cdr3_nt: TGTGCCGGAAACACCGGGAGGGCCTCAGATACGCAGTATTTT
cdr3_aa: CAGNTGRASDTQYF

v_call: TRBV15
clone_size: NA
d_call: NA
j_call: TRBJ1-5
cdr3_nt: TGTGCCACCAGCAGGACGGACAATCAGCCCCAGCATTTT
cdr3_aa: CATSRTDNQPQHF

v_call: TRBV18
clone_size: few
d_call: NA
j_call: TRBJ2-1
cdr3_nt: TGTGCCAGCTCACCAGGGGTGGGAGGTGTGTACAATGAGCAGTTCTTC
cdr3_aa: CASSPGVGGVYNEQFF

v_call: TRBV2
clone_size: NA
d_call: NA
j_call: TRBJ2-7
cdr3_nt: TGTGCCAGCAGGAGGGACGTCGGGCAATACGAGCAGTACTTC
cdr3_aa: CASRRDVGQYEQYF

v_call: TRBV21-1
clone_size: few
d_call: NA
j_call: TRBJ2-7
cdr3_nt: TGTGCCCGCCCCCGAGCCTACGAGCAGTACTTC
cdr3_aa: CARPRAYEQYF

v_call: TRBV4-3
clone_size: NA
d_call: NA
j_call: TRBJ2-3
cdr3_nt: TGCGCCAGCAGCCAAGACTTTAGAGGGAGAAGGACAGATACGCAGTATTTT
cdr3_aa: CASSQDFRGRRTDTQYF

v_call: TRBV5-1
clone_size: NA
d_call: TRBD2
j_call: TRBJ2-2
cdr3_nt: TGCGCCAGCAGCTTGGCAGCGGGAGTCACCGGGGAGCTGTTTTTT
cdr3_aa: CASSLAAGVTGELFF

v_call: TRBV11-2
clone_size: many
d_call: TRBD2
j_call: TRBJ2-7
cdr3_nt: TGTGCCAGCAGCCCAGTGGCTAGCGGGAGGTACGAGCAGTACTTC
cdr3_aa: CASSPVASGRYEQYF

v_call: TRBV10-3
clone_size: NA
d_call: TRBD2
j_call: TRBJ2-1
cdr3_nt: TGTGCCATCAGGCATGGGACTAGCGGGAGTAATGAGCAGTTCTTC
cdr3_aa: CAIRHGTSGSNEQFF

v_call: TRBV9
clone_size: few
d_call: TRBD2
j_call: TRBJ2-7
cdr3_nt: TGTGCCAGCAGCGTTAACCAGCGGGAGTCCTACGAGCAGTACTTC
cdr3_aa: CASSVNQRESYEQYF

v_call: TRBV12-3/TRBV12-4
clone_size: many
d_call: NA
j_call: TRBJ2-3
cdr3_nt: TGTGCCAGCAGTCCCCCCGGGGGCTGGATGGATACGCAGTATTTT
cdr3_aa: CASSPPGGWMDTQYF

v_call: TRBV28
clone_size: many
d_call: NA
j_call: TRBJ2-7
cdr3_nt: TGTGCCAGCAGCTCAACCCATCCGGGAAGGCGAGCCTACGAGCAGTACTTC
cdr3_aa: CASSSTHPGRRAYEQYF